Presented here are 9 T cell receptor beta chains from one specimen sequenced in a study of shared clonotypes between healthy human individuals. Clones were sequenced by immunoSEQ multiplex PCR, and TCRdb holds only the in-frame ones, with some missing. The data show about 120,000 clones, about 63% seen once. The material sequenced was memory CD8+ T cells sorted from blood. Subset denoted: CD45RO+ cells pooled with CCR7-negative TemRA cells. The receptors stem from a woman aged 25 to 45 in good health.

This clone was seen more than once but under ten times. V usage is TRBV7-9 and J usage is TRBJ2-4; D not resolved. The CDR3 spans 11 residues. CDR1 and CDR2 (germline): SEHNR, FQNEAQ (reference sequence). With 1 base removed from V and 8 bases from J, the gap between germline ends came to 3 bases. CDR3 nucleotide sequence: TGTGCCAGCAGCTTAGGCCACATTCAGTACTTC. Its translation is CASSLGHIQYF.

About this clone itself: The same CDR3 can be traced to other DNA sequences in this sample. CDR3 sequence: CASSLGTSGRDTQYF. The CDR3 DNA sequence: TGTGCCAGCAGTTTAGGGACTAGCGGGAGAGATACGCAGTATTTT. The J gene is TRBJ2-3, the V gene TRBV27, with 14 positions matching TRBD2. Trimming cost V 2 bases and J 5 bases; bases outside gene matches: 0. The length of the CDR3 is 15 residues. Germline lookup yields CDR1 MNHEY and CDR2 SMNVEV (reference sequence).

The chain recombines TRBV7-6 with TRBJ1-2; D not certain. Trimming left V 1 base short and J 4 bases short, with 7 bases between. The CDR3 runs 13 residues. CDR1 is SGHVS, CDR2 FNYEAQ, per germline. The CDR3 loop reads CASSLGGGYGYTF. DNA of the CDR3: TGTGCCAGCAGCTTAGGGGGAGGCTATGGCTACACCTTC. Filled out from reference TRBV7-6 and TRBJ1-2, the complete variable domain reads GAGVSQSPRYKVTKRGQDVALRCDPISGHVSLYWYRQALGQGPEFLTYFNYEAQQDKSGLPNDRFSAERPEGSISTLTIQRTEQRDSAMYRCASSLGGGYGYTFGSGTRLTVV.

The chain recombines TRBV28 with TRBJ2-7; perhaps D is TRBD1 or TRBD2 (6 bases each). Per germline, CDR1 MDHEN and CDR2 SYDVKM. Trimming left V 5 bases short and J 9 bases short, with 20 bases between. This CDR3 region has 14 residues. The chain's CDR3 is CASSLSPGGRGQYF. The CDR3 region has the DNA TGTGCCAGCAGTCTCTCTCCCGGGGGCCGGGGGCAGTACTTC. Full variable domain (outside the CDR3, taken from reference TRBV28 and TRBJ2-7): DVKVTQSSRYLVKRTGEKVFLECVQDMDHENMFWYRQDPGLGLRLIYFSYDVKMKEKGDIPEGYSVSREKKERFSLILESASTNQTSMYLCASSLSPGGRGQYFGPGTRLTVT.

Comment on this clone: This is likely an artifact of a read error, given a far larger clone one base away. This sequence joins TRBV2 and TRBJ1-2, with D maybe TRBD1 (6 bases). The ends were cut back, 3 bases at V and 4 bases at J, with 21 bases in the middle. Germline V gene data show CDR1 as SNHLY and CDR2 as FYNNEI. There are 17 residues in the CDR3. CDR3 bases: TGTGCCAGCAGTGATGCGGCGGGCTCGGGGGCGAGCTATGGCTACACCTTC. As protein: CASSDAAGSGASYGYTF.

The gene calls are TRBV4-1 and TRBJ2-5; a weak D match, TRBD2 (6 bases). The J call may be in error: the DNA end matches TRBJ2-7 better. The CDR3 loop spans 18 amino acids. Germline lookup yields CDR1 MGHRA and CDR2 YSYEKL. CDR3 protein: CASSQRVFERASSYEQYF. For the CDR3, the DNA is TGCGCCAGCAGCCAGAGAGTGTTCGAGCGGGCGAGCTCCTACGAGCAGTACTTC.

V usage is TRBV9 and J usage is TRBJ2-7, with 7 bases that match TRBD1. CDR1 is SGDLS and CDR2 is YYNGEE in the germline V gene. This CDR3 spans 15 amino acids. V was pared by 4 bases and J by 1 base, with 8 bases of the junction left unmatched. CDR3 in DNA: TGTGCCAGCAGCCCAGGGGACAGCCAGTCCTACGAGCAGTACTTC. The encoded protein is CASSPGDSQSYEQYF.

With regard to this clone: At the DNA level, this CDR3 is encoded by other sequences in the same sample as well. The chain couples TRBV20-1 to TRBJ2-7; D is uncertain. V was trimmed by 2 bases and J by 4 bases, leaving 6 bases between them. This CDR3 contains 11 residues. Germline V lookup: CDR1 DFQATT, CDR2 SNEGSKA (reference sequence). The CDR3 DNA is TGCAGTGCTAGACTTCTATACGAGCAGTACTTC. It yields the protein CSARLLYEQYF.

This clone was recorded a few times. The chain is built from TRBV19 and TRBJ2-1, with 8 bases fitting TRBD2. This CDR3 has 16 amino acids. Trimming removed 9 bases from V and 3 bases from J; junction bases left unmatched: 13. In germline, CDR1 is LNHDA, CDR2 SQIVND (reference sequence). This chain's CDR3 is CASHSGAGGLYNEQFF. CDR3 nucleotide sequence: TGTGCCAGCCATTCTGGGGCGGGAGGCCTCTACAATGAGCAGTTCTTC. Variable domain in full (rest from reference TRBV19 and TRBJ2-1): DGGITQSPKYLFRKEGQNVTLSCEQNLNHDAMYWYRQDPGQGLRLIYYSQIVNDFQKGDIAEGYSVSREKKESFPLTVTSAQKNPTAFYLCASHSGAGGLYNEQFFGPGTRLTVL.